These 8 T cell receptor beta chains were sequenced from one sample in a study of shared clonotypes between healthy human individuals. Sequencing was performed with immunoSEQ multiplex PCR; in TCRdb, only in-frame clones are kept and a portion is missing. The table records about 300,000 clones, over 65% of them present only once. Material for sequencing was memory CD4+ T cells sorted from blood. The subset: CD45RA-negative fraction. The receptors stem from a man between 25 and 39 years old in good health.

The chain carries TRBV28 and TRBJ1-1; D might be TRBD1 (5 bases). This CDR3 spans 12 amino acids. Germline V gene lookup returns CDR1 MDHEN and CDR2 SYDVKM. V was clipped by 3 bases and J by 4 bases, with 6 bases between them. The DNA of the CDR3 is TGTGCCAGCAGTTTCGGGGGCACTGAAGCTTTCTTT. Encoded protein: CASSFGGTEAFF. Full variable domain (outside the CDR3, taken from reference TRBV28 and TRBJ1-1): DVKVTQSSRYLVKRTGEKVFLECVQDMDHENMFWYRQDPGLGLRLIYFSYDVKMKEKGDIPEGYSVSREKKERFSLILESASTNQTSMYLCASSFGGTEAFFGQGTRLTVV.

A word on this clone: Relative to the germline gene, one junction end is altered; a read error may explain this. The chain uses TRBV7-7 and TRBJ2-2, with a tentative D call TRBD2 (6 bases). Germline CDR1 is SSHAT and CDR2 is FNYEAQ (reference sequence). The CDR3 has 16 residues. The CDR3 reads CASSPRDSGGTGELFF. Written as DNA, the CDR3 is TGTGCTAGCAGCCCGCGGGACTCTGGAGGCACCGGGGAGCTGTTTTTT. Together with reference TRBV7-7 and TRBJ2-2, the CDR3 gives the full variable domain: GAGVSQSPRYKVTKRGQDVTLRCDPISSHATLYWYQQALGQGPEFLTYFNYEAQPDKSGLPSDRFSAERPEGSISTLTIQRTEQRDSAMYRCASSPRDSGGTGELFFGEGSRLTVL.

The chain combines TRBV19 with TRBJ2-6, with D hard to call. V was trimmed by 8 bases and J by 0 bases, leaving 5 bases between them. The CDR3 has 13 amino acids. CDR1 and CDR2 from the germline V gene are LNHDA and SQIVND (reference sequence). The CDR3 DNA follows: TGTGCCAGTGCTATCTCTGGGGCCAACGTCCTGACTTTC. It is translated as CASAISGANVLTF.

The DNA for the CDR3 is TGCGCCAGCAGCCAAGGGGTTATTAATGAAAAACTGTTTTTT. Translation gives CASSQGVINEKLFF. The gene calls are TRBV4-1 and TRBJ1-4; D remains ambiguous. Per germline, CDR1 MGHRA and CDR2 YSYEKL. With 1 base removed from V and 4 bases from J, the gap between germline ends came to 7 bases. The CDR3 extends over 14 amino acids.

The chain uses TRBV2 and TRBJ2-1, with 13 nucleotides matching TRBD2. CDR1 is SNHLY, CDR2 FYNNEI, per germline. CDR3 length: 16 amino acids. V gave up 8 bases and J gave up 1 base; unmatched junction bases: 5. The CDR3 is CASGGLAGASYNEQFF. The DNA of the CDR3 is TGTGCCAGCGGCGGACTAGCGGGAGCATCCTACAATGAGCAGTTCTTC.

This clone appeared a few times. CDR3 in DNA: TGTGCCACCAGCAGAGGAATAGGAGGGGGCAAGGACGAGCAGTACTTC. It yields the protein CATSRGIGGGKDEQYF. The J gene is TRBJ2-7, the V gene TRBV15; weak D call: TRBD1 (7 bases). The CDR3 runs to 16 residues. The germline V gene encodes CDR1 LNHNV and CDR2 YYDKDF (reference sequence). Trimming removed 1 base from V and 5 bases from J, with 18 bases in between.

This clone was seen a few times. The rearrangement joins TRBV27 to TRBJ1-4, with D possibly being TRBD1 (6 bases). This CDR3 region has 15 residues. V was trimmed by 6 bases and J by 0 bases, leaving 11 bases between them. CDR1 MNHEY and CDR2 SMNVEV come from the germline V gene (reference sequence). DNA for the CDR3: TGTGCCAGCAGAGACAGGCCGGCAACTAATGAAAAACTGTTTTTT. Amino acids: CASRDRPATNEKLFF.

The count of this clone is one. The chain couples TRBV27 to TRBJ1-5; D is undetermined. Germline values: CDR1 MNHEY, CDR2 SMNVEV (reference sequence). Trimming pared 2 bases from V and 4 bases from J, leaving 12 bases between. This CDR3 has 15 amino acids. CDR3 sequence: CASSLEGAWNQPQHF. The CDR3 DNA reads as TGTGCCAGCAGTTTAGAGGGAGCCTGGAATCAGCCCCAGCATTTT.